The 3 T cell receptor beta chains listed next were all sequenced from one sample in a study of blood T cells in healthy people across ages. A sample-barcoded 5' primer and a J-beta primer mix were used in a second PCR of roughly 7 to 12 cycles. MiXCR, run by TCRdb on the 5' RACE reads, gives a single entry per CDR3 protein. The table lists about 1.6 million distinct CDR3 sequences, roughly 32% of them singletons. The material sequenced was blood. These receptors were taken from a woman aged 30 to 39 in good health.

The gene calls are TRBV11-2 and TRBJ2-5; TRBD1 might be the D (5 bases). The CDR3 is 15 residues long. With 4 bases removed from V and 1 base from J, the gap between germline ends came to 13 bases. From germline, CDR1 is SGHAT and CDR2 FQNNGV. Here the CDR3 DNA reads TGTGCCAGCAGCTGGACGAAGGGGTTCCAAGAGACCCAGTACTTC. Encoded protein: CASSWTKGFQETQYF. Supplemented by reference TRBV11-2 and TRBJ2-5, the full variable domain reads EAGVAQSPRYKIIEKRQSVAFWCNPISGHATLYWYQQILGQGPKLLIQFQNNGVVDDSQLPKDRFSAERLKGVDSTLKIQPAKLEDSAVYLCASSWTKGFQETQYFGPGTRLLVL.

The chain combines TRBV3-1 with TRBJ2-7; no firm D call. V lost 2 bases, J lost 3 bases, and 5 bases lay in between. This CDR3 comprises 12 residues. The germline V gene encodes CDR1 LGHDT and CDR2 YNNKEL (reference sequence). CDR3: CASSQRRYEQYV. In DNA, the CDR3 is TGTGCCAGCAGCCAAAGGCGCTACGAGCAGTACGTC.

This clonotype was found a few times. The chain recombines TRBV28 with TRBJ2-5, with D unclear. CDR3 length equals 14 residues. Per the germline V gene, CDR1 is MDHEN and CDR2 is SYDVKM. Trimming cost V 1 base and J 3 bases, with 9 bases left between them. CDR3: CASSLSGREETQYF. CDR3 nucleotide sequence: TGTGCCAGCAGTTTATCGGGCCGAGAAGAGACCCAGTACTTC.